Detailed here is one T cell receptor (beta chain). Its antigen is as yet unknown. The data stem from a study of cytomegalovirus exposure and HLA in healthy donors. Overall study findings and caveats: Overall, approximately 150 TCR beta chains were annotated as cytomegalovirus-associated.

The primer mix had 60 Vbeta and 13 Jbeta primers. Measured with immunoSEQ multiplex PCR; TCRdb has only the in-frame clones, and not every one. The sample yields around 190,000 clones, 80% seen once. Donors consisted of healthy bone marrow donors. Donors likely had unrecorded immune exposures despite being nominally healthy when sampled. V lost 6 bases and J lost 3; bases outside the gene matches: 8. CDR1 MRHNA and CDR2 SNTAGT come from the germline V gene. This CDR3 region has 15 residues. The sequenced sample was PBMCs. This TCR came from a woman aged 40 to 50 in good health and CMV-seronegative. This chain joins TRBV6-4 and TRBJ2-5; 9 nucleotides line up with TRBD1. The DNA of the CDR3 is TGTGCCAGCAGAAGGACAGGGGATACAGAAGAGACCCAGTACTTC. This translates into CASRRTGDTEETQYF.